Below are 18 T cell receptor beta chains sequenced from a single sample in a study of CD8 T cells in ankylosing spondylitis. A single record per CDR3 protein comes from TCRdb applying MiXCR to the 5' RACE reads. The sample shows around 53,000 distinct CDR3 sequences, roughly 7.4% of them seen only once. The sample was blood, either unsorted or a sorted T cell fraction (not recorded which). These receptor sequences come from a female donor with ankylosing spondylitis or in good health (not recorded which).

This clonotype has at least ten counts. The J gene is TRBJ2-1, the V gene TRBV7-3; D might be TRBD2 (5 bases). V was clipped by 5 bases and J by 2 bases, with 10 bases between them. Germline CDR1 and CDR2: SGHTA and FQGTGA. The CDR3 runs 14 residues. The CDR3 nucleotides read TGTGCCAGCAGCCCCTCCGGGACCTACAATGAGCAGTTCTTC. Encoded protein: CASSPSGTYNEQFF.

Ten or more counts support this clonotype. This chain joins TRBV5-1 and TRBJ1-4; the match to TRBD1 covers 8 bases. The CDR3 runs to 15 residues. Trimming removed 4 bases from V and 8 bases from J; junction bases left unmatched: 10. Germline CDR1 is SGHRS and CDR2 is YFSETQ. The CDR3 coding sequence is TGCGCCAGCAGCGGAAGTTCAGGGGGCTGGGAAAAACTGTTTTTT. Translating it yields CASSGSSGGWEKLFF. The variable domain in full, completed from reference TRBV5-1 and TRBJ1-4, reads KAGVTQTPRYLIKTRGQQVTLSCSPISGHRSVSWYQQTPGQGLQFLFEYFSETQRNKGNFPGRFSGRQFSNSRSEMNVSTLELGDSALYLCASSGSSGGWEKLFFGSGTQLSVL.

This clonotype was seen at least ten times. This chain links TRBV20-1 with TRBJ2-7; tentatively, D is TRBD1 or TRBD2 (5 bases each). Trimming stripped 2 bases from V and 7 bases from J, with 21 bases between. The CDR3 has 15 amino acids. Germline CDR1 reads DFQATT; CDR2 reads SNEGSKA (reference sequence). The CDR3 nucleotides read TGCAGTGCTAGACGAGGGACGCTTAATTCGAGGGAGCAGTACTTC. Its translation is CSARRGTLNSREQYF.

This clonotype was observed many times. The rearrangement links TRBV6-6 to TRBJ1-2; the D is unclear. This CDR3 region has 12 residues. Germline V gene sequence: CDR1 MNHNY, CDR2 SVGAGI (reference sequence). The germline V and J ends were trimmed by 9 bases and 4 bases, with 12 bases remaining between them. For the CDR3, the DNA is TGTGCCAGTTCCCAGCCTGTCTATGGCTACACCTTC. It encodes CASSQPVYGYTF.

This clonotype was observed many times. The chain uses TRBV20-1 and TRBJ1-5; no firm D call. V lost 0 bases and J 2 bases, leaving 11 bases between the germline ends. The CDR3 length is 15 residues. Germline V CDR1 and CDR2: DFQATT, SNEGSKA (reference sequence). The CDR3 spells CSARDPDIGNQPQHF. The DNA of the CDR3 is TGCAGTGCTAGAGATCCGGATATTGGCAATCAGCCCCAGCATTTT.

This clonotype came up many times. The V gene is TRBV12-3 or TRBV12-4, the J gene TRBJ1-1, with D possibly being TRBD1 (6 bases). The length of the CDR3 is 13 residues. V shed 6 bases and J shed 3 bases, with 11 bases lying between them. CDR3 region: CASSSDRHTEAFF. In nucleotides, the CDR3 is TGTGCCAGCAGCTCGGACAGACACACTGAAGCTTTCTTT.

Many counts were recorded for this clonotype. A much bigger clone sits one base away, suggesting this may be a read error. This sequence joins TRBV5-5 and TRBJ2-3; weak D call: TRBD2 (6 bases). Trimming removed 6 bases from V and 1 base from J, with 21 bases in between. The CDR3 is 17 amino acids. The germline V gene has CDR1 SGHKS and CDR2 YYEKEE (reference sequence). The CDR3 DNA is TGTGCCAGCAACTTTGGATTCAGGGAGGATGGCACAGATACGCAGTATTTT. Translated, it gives CASNFGFREDGTDTQYF.

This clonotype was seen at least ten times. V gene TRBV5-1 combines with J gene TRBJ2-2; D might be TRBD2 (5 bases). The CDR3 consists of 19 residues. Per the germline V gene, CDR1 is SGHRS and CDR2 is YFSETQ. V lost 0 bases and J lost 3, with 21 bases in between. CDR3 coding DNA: TGCGCCAGCAGCTTGGCCTCAGCGGTCGGGGTCCCGTACACCGGGGAGCTGTTTTTT. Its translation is CASSLASAVGVPYTGELFF. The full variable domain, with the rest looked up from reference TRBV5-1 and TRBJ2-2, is KAGVTQTPRYLIKTRGQQVTLSCSPISGHRSVSWYQQTPGQGLQFLFEYFSETQRNKGNFPGRFSGRQFSNSRSEMNVSTLELGDSALYLCASSLASAVGVPYTGELFFGEGSRLTVL.

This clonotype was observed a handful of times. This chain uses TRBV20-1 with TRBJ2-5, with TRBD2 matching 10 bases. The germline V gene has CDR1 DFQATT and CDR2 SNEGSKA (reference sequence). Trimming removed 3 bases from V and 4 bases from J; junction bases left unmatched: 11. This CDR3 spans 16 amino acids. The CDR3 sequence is CSARVFTSGVRETQYF. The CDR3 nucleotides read TGCAGTGCTAGGGTTTTTACTAGCGGGGTACGAGAGACCCAGTACTTC.

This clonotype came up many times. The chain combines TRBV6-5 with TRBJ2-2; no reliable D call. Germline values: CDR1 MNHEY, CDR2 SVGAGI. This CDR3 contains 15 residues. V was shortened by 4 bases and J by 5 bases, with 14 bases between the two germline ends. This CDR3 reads CASSSNRDGTGELFF. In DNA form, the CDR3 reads TGTGCCAGCAGTTCTAACAGAGACGGGACCGGGGAGCTGTTTTTT.

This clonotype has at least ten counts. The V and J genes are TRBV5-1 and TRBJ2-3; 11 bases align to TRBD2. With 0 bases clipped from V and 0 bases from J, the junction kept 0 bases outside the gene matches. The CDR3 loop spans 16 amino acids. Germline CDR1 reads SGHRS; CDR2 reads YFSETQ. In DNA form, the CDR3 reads TGCGCCAGCAGCTTGGCTAGCGGGGGGAGCACAGATACGCAGTATTTT. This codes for CASSLASGGSTDTQYF. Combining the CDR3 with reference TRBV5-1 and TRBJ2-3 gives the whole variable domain KAGVTQTPRYLIKTRGQQVTLSCSPISGHRSVSWYQQTPGQGLQFLFEYFSETQRNKGNFPGRFSGRQFSNSRSEMNVSTLELGDSALYLCASSLASGGSTDTQYFGPGTRLTVL.

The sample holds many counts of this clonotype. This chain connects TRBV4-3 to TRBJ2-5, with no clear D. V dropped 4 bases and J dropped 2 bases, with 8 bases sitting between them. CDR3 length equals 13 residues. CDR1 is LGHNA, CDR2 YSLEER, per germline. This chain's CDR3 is CASSRTSQETQYF. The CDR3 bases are TGCGCCAGCAGCCGCACCAGTCAAGAGACCCAGTACTTC.

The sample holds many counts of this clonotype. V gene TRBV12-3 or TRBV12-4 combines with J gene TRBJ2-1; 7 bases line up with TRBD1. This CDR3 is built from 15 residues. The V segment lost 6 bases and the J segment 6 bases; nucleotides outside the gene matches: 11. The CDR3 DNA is TGTGCCAGCAGCCTCCCCGGGACAGCGACCAATGAGCAGTTCTTC. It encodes CASSLPGTATNEQFF.

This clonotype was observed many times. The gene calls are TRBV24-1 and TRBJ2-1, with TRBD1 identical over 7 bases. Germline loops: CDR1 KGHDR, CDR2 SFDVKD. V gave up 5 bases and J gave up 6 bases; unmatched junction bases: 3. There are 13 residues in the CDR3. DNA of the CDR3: TGTGCCACCAGTGGGACAGGTACCAATGAGCAGTTCTTC. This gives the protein CATSGTGTNEQFF.

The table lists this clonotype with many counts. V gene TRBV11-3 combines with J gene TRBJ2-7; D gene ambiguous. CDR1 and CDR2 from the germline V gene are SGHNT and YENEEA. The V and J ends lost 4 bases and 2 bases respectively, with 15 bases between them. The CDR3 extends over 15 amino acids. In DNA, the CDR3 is TGTGCCAGCAGCTCCCTTTGGCACCCTACCTACGAGCAGTACTTC. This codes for CASSSLWHPTYEQYF.

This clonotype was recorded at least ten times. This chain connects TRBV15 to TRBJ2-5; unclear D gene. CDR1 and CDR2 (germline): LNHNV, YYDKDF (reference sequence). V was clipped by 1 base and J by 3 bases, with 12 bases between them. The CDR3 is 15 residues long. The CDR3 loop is CATSRGPGLKETQYF. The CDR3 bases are TGTGCCACCAGCAGAGGCCCCGGCCTCAAAGAGACCCAGTACTTC.

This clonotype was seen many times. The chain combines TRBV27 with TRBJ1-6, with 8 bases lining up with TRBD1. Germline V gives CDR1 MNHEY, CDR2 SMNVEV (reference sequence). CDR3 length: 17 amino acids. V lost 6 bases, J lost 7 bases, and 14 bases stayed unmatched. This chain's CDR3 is CASSGAGQGTGNSPLHF. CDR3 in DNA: TGTGCCAGCAGCGGGGCTGGACAGGGAACGGGAAATTCACCCCTCCACTTT.

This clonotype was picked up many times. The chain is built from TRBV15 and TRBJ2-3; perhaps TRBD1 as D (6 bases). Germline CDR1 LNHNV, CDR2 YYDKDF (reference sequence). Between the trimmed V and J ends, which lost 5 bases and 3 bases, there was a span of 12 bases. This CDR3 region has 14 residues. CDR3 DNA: TGTGCCACCAGCTTGGGGGCTGGTACAGATACGCAGTATTTT. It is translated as CATSLGAGTDTQYF. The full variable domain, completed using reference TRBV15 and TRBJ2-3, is DAMVIQNPRYQVTQFGKPVTLSCSQTLNHNVMYWYQQKSSQAPKLLFHYYDKDFNNEADTPDNFQSRRPNTSFCFLDIRSPGLGDTAMYLCATSLGAGTDTQYFGPGTRLTVL.